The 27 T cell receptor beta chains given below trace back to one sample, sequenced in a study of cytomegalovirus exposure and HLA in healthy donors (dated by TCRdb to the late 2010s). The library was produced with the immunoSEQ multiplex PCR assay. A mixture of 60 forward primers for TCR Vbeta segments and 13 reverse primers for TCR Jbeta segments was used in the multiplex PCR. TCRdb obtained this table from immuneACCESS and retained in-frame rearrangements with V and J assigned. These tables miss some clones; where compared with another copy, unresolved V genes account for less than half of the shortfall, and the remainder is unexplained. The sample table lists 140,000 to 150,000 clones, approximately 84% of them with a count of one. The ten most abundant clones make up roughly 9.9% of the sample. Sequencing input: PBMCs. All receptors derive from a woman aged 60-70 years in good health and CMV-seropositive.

The chain's CDR3 is CASSLGQGTYEQYF. The CDR3 DNA sequence: TGTGCCAGCAGTTTAGGACAGGGCACCTACGAGCAGTACTTC. The gene calls are TRBV27 and TRBJ2-7; 8 bases are a match to TRBD1. This CDR3 region has 14 residues. The V and J ends lost 2 bases and 2 bases, in that order; junction bases with no gene match: 2. CDR1 and CDR2 from the germline V gene are MNHEY and SMNVEV (reference sequence).

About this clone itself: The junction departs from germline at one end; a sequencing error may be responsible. The CDR3 loop reads CATSRGLGGNTAAFF. CDR3 bases: TGTGCCACCAGCAGAGGTTTGGGGGGGAACACTGCAGCTTTCTTT. This chain joins TRBV15 and TRBJ1-1, with TRBD1 as a possible D gene (5 bases). The CDR3 is 15 amino acids. Looked up from germline, CDR1 is LNHNV and CDR2 is YYDKDF (reference sequence). Looking up the rest from reference TRBV15 and TRBJ1-1 gives the full variable domain: DAMVIQNPRYQVTQFGKPVTLSCSQTLNHNVMYWYQQKSSQAPKLLFHYYDKDFNNEADTPDNFQSRRPNTSFCFLDIRSPGLGDTAMYLCATSRGLGGNTAAFFGQGTRLTVV.

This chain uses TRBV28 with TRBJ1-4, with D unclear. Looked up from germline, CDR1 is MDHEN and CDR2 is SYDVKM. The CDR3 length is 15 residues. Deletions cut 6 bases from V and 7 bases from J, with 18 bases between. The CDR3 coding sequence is TGTGCCAGCAGAGGTACTACCTCGGTGGGTGAAAAACTGTTTTTT. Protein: CASRGTTSVGEKLFF.

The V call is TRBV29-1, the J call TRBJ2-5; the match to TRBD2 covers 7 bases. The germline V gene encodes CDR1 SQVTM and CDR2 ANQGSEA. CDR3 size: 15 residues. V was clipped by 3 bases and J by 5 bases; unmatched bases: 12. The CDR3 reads CSVDPFSGGGETQYF. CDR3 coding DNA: TGCAGCGTTGACCCGTTCTCCGGGGGAGGGGAGACCCAGTACTTC. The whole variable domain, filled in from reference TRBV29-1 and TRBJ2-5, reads SAVISQKPSRDICQRGTSLTIQCQVDSQVTMMFWYRQQPGQSLTLIATANQGSEATYESGFVIDKFPISRPNLTFSTLTVSNMSPEDSSIYLCSVDPFSGGGETQYFGPGTRLLVL.

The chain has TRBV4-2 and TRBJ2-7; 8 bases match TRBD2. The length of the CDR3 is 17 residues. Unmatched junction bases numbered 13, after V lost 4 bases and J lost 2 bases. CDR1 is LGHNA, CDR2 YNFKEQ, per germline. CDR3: CASSPSPREAGPYEQYF. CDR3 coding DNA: TGTGCCAGCAGCCCCTCCCCGCGGGAGGCCGGCCCCTACGAGCAGTACTTC.

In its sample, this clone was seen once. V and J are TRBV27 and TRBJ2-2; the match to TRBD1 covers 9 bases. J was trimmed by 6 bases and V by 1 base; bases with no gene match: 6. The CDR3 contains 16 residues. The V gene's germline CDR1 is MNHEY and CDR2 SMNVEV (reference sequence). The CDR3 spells CASSLWGQGGAGELFF. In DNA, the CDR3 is TGTGCCAGCAGTTTATGGGGACAGGGAGGTGCCGGGGAGCTGTTTTTT.

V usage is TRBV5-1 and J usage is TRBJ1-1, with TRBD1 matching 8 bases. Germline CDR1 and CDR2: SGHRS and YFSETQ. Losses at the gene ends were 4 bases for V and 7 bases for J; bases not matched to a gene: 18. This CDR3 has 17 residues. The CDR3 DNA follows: TGCGCCAGCAGCCAATCTCTCAGGGGGCTCTCCACAGGTGAAGCTTTCTTT. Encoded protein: CASSQSLRGLSTGEAFF.

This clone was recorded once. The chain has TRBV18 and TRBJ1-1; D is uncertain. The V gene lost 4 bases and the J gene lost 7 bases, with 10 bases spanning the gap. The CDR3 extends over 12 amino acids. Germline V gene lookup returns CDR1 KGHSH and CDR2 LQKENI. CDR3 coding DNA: TGTGCCAGCTCACGCGACACTTTTGAAGCTTTCTTT. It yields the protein CASSRDTFEAFF.

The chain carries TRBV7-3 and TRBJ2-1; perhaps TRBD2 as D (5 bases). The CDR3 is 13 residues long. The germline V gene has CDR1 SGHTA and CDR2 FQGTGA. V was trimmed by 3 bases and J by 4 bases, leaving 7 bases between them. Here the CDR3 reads CASSFGLYNEQFF. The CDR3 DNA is TGTGCCAGCAGCTTCGGACTGTACAATGAGCAGTTCTTC.

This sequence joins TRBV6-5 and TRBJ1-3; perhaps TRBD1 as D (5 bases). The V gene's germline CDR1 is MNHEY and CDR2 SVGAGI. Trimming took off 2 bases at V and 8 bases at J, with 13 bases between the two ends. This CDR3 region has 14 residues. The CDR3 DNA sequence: TGTGCCAGCAGTTACATGGCAGGGAGGGACACCATATATTTT. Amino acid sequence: CASSYMAGRDTIYF.

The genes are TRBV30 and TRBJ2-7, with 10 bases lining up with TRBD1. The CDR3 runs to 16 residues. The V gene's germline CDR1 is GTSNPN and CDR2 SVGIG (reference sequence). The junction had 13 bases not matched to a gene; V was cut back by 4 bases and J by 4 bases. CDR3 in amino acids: CAWTSGTGVPLYEQYF. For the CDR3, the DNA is TGTGCCTGGACTTCCGGGACAGGGGTCCCCCTTTACGAGCAGTACTTC.

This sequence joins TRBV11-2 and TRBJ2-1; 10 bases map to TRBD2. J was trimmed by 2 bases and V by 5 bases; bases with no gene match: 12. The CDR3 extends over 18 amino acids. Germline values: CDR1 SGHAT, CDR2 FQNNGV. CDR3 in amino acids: CASSLRELAGDAYNEQFF. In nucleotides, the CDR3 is TGTGCCAGCAGCCTCCGGGAGCTAGCGGGAGATGCCTACAATGAGCAGTTCTTC.

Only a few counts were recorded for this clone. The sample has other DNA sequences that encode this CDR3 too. CDR3 in amino acids: CASSDSSYEQYF. CDR3 DNA sequence: TGTGCCAGCAGCGACTCTTCCTACGAGCAGTACTTC. The rearrangement uses TRBV27 and TRBJ2-7; D remains unclear. The CDR3 has 12 amino acids. CDR1 and CDR2 (germline): MNHEY, SMNVEV (reference sequence). Deletions cut 6 bases from V and 1 base from J, with 7 bases between.

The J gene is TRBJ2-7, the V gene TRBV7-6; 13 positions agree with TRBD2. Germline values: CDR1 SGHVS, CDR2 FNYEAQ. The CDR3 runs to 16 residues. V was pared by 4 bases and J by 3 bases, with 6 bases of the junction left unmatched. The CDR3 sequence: CASSSGTSGIGYEQYF. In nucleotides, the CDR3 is TGTGCCAGCAGCTCCGGGACTAGCGGGATTGGCTACGAGCAGTACTTC.

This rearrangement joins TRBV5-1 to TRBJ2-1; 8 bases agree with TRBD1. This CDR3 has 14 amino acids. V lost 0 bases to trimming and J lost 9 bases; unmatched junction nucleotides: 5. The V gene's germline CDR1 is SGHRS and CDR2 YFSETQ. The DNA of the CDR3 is TGCGCCAGCAGCTTGGGGCAGGGGGCTGGTGAGCAGTTCTTC. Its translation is CASSLGQGAGEQFF.

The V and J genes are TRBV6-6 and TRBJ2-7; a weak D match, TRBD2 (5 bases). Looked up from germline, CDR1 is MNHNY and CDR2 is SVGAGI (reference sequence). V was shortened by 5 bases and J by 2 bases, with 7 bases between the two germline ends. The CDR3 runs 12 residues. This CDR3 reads CASSRRPYEQYF. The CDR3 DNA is TGTGCCAGCAGTAGGAGGCCCTACGAGCAGTACTTC.

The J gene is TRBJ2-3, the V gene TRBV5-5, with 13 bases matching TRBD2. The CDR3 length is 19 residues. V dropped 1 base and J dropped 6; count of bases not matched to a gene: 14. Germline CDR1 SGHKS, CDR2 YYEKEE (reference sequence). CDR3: CASSLRGLAGVVGVDTQYF. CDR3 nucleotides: TGTGCCAGCAGCTTGCGAGGACTAGCGGGAGTAGTTGGAGTTGATACGCAGTATTTT.

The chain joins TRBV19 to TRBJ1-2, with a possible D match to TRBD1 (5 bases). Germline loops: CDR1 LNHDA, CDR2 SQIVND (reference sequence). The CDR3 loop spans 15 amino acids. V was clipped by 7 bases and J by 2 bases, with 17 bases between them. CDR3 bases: TGTGCCAGTACCAAAGAGGCAGGGAGGAACTATGGCTACACCTTC. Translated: CASTKEAGRNYGYTF.

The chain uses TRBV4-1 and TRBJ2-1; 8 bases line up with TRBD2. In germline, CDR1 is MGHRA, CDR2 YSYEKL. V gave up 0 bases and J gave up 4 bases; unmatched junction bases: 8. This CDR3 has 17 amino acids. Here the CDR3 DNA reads TGCGCCAGCAGCCAAGAGCTGCGCGGGAGGCTTTACAATGAGCAGTTCTTC. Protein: CASSQELRGRLYNEQFF.

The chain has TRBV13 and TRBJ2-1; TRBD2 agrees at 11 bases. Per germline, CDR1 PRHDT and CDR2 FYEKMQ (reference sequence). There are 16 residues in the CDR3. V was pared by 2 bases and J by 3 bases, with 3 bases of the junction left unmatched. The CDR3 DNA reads TGTGCCAGCAGCTTACCCCTAGCGGGAGGCTACAATGAGCAGTTCTTC. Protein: CASSLPLAGGYNEQFF.

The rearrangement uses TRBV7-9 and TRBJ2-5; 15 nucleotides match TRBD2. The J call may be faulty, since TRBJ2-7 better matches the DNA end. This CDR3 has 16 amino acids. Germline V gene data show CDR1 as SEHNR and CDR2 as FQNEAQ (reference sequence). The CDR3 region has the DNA TGTGCCAGCAGCCCCGGACTAGCGGGGGGGCCTTACGAGCAGTACTTC. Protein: CASSPGLAGGPYEQYF.

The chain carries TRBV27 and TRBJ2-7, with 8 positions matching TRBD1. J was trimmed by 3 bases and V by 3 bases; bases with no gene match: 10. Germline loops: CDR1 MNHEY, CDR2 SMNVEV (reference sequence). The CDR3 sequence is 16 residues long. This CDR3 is CASSFIATGVIYEQYF. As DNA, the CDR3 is TGTGCCAGCAGTTTCATCGCGACAGGGGTAATCTACGAGCAGTACTTC.

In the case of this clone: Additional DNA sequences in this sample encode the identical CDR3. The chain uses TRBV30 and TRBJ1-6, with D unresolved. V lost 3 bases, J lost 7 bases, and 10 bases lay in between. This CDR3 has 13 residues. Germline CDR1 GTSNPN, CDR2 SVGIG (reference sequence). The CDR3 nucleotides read TGTGCCTGGAGCGTATCGGGGAATTCACCCCTCCACTTT. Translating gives CAWSVSGNSPLHF.

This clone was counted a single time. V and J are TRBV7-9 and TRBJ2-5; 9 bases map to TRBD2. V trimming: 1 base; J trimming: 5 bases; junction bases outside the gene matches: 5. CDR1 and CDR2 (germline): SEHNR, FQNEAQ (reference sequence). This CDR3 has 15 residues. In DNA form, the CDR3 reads TGTGCCAGCAGCTTAGGCGGGAGGGCCTTTGAGACCCAGTACTTC. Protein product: CASSLGGRAFETQYF.

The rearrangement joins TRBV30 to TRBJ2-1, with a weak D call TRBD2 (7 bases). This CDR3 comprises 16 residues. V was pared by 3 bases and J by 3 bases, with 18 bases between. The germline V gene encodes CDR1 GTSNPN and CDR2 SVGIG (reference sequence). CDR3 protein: CAWRDPGGRIYNEQFF. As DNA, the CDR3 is TGTGCCTGGAGGGACCCGGGGGGCCGAATCTACAATGAGCAGTTCTTC.

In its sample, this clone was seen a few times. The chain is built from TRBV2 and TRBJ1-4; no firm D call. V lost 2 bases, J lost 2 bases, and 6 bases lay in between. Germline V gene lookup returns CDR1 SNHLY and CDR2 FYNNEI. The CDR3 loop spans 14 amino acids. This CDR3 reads CASSESGTNEKLFF. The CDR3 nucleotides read TGTGCCAGCAGTGAATCCGGGACTAATGAAAAACTGTTTTTT. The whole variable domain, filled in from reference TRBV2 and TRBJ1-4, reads EPEVTQTPSHQVTQMGQEVILRCVPISNHLYFYWYRQILGQKVEFLVSFYNNEISEKSEIFDDQFSVERPDGSNFTLKIRSTKLEDSAMYFCASSESGTNEKLFFGSGTQLSVL.

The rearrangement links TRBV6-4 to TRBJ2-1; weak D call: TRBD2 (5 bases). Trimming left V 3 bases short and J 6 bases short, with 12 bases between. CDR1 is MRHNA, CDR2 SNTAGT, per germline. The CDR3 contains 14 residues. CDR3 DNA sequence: TGTGCCAGCAGTGAGCGGCCAGGAGGCAATGAGCAGTTCTTC. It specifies CASSERPGGNEQFF.